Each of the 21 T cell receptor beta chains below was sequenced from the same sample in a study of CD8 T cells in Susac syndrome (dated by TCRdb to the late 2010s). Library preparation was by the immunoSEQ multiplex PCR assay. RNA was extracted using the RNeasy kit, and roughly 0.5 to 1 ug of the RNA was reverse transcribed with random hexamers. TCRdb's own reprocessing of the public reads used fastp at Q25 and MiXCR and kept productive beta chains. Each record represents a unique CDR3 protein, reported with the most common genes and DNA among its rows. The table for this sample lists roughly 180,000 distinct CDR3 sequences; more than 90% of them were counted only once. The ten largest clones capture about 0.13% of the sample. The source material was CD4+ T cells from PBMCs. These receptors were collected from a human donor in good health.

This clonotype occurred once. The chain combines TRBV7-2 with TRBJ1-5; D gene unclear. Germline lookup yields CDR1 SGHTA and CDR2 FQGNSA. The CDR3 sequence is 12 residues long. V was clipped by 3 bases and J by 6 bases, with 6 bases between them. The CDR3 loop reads CASSFAGQPQHF. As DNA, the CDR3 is TGTGCCAGCAGCTTCGCTGGTCAGCCCCAGCATTTT.

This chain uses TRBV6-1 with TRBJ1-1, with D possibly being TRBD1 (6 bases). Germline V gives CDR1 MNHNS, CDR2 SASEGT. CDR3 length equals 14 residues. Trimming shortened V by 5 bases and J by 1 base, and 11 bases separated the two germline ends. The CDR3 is CASSPGEENTEAFF. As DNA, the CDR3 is TGTGCCAGCAGTCCAGGGGAGGAGAACACTGAAGCTTTCTTT.

CDR3 coding DNA: TGCAGTGCTACCCGGGACAGGGGTTCACCCCTCCACTTT. Residues: CSATRDRGSPLHF. This chain links TRBV20-1 with TRBJ1-6, with TRBD1 identical over 10 bases. Germline lookup yields CDR1 DFQATT and CDR2 SNEGSKA (reference sequence). Trimming took 4 bases from V and 9 from J; bases not matched to a gene: 3. The CDR3 contains 13 residues.

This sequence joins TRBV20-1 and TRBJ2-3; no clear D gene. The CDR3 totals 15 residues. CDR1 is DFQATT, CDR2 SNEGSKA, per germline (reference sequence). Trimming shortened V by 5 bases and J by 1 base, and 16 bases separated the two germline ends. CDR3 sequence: CSARSPTTRTDTQYF. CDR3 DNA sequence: TGCAGTGCTCGTTCCCCGACCACGCGCACAGATACGCAGTATTTT.

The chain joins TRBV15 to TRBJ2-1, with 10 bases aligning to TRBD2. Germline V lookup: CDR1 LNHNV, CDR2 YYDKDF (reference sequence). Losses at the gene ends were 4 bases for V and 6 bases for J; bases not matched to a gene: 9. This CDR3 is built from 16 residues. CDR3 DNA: TGTGCCACCAGCAAAGGCCAGCTAGCGGGGGCCAATGAGCAGTTCTTC. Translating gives CATSKGQLAGANEQFF. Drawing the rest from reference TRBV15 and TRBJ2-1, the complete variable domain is DAMVIQNPRYQVTQFGKPVTLSCSQTLNHNVMYWYQQKSSQAPKLLFHYYDKDFNNEADTPDNFQSRRPNTSFCFLDIRSPGLGDTAMYLCATSKGQLAGANEQFFGPGTRLTVL.

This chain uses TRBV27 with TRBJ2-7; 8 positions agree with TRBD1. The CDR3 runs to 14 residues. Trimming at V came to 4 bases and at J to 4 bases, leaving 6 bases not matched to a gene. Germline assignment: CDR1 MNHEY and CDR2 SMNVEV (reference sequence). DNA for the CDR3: TGTGCCAGCAGTTCGGGACAGGATTCTTACGAGCAGTACTTC. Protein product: CASSSGQDSYEQYF.

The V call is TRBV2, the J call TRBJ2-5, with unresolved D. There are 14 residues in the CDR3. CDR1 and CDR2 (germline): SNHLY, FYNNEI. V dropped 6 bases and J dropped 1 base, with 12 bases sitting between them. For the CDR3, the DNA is TGTGCCAGCAGATTCTCACCCAGCCAAGAGACCCAGTACTTC. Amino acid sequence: CASRFSPSQETQYF.

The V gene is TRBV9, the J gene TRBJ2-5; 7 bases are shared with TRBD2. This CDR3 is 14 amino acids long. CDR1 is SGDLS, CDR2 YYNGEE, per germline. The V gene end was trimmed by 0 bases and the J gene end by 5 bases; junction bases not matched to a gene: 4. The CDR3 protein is CASSVGLAGETQYF. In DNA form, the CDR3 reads TGTGCCAGCAGCGTAGGACTAGCAGGGGAGACCCAGTACTTC.

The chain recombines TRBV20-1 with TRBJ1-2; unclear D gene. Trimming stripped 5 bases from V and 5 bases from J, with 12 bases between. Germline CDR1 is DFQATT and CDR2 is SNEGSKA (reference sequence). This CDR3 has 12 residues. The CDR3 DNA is TGCAGTGCTGCACAGATTTTATATGGCTACACCTTC. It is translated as CSAAQILYGYTF.

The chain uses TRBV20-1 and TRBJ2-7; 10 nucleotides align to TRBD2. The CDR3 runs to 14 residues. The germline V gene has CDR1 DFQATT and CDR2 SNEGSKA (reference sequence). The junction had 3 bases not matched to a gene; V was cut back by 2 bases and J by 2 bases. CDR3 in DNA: TGCAGTGCTAGACCCACTAGCGGGGCCTACGAGCAGTACTTC. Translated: CSARPTSGAYEQYF.

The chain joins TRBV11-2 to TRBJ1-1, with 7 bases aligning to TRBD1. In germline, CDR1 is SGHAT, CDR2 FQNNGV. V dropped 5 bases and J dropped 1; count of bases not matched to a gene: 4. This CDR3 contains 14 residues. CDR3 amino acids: CASSTYRGNTEAFF. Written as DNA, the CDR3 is TGTGCCAGCAGCACCTACAGGGGGAACACTGAAGCTTTCTTT.

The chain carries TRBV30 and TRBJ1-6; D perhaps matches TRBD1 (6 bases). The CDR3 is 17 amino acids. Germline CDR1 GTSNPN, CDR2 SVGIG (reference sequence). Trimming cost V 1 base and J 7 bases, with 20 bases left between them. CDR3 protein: CAWSGPVTGLRNSPLHF. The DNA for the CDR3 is TGTGCCTGGAGTGGGCCTGTTACAGGGCTTAGGAATTCACCCCTCCACTTT.

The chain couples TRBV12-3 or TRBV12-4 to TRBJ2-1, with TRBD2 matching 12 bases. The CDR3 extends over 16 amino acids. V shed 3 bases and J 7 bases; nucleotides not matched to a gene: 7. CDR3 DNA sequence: TGTGCCAGCAGTTTTCCTAGCGGGGGGGCGAGTAATGAGCAGTTCTTC. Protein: CASSFPSGGASNEQFF.

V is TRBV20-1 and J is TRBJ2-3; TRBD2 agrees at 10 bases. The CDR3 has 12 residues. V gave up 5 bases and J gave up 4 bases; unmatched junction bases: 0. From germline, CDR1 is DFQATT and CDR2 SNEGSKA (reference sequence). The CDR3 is CSAGTSADTQYF. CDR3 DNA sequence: TGCAGTGCTGGGACTAGCGCAGATACGCAGTATTTT.

The CDR3 bases are TGTGCCAGCAGCTTAGGTGGGGGGCGGACACCCCTCCACTTT. It encodes CASSLGGGRTPLHF. The genes are TRBV11-2 and TRBJ1-6; tentatively, D is TRBD1 (6 bases). The germline V gene has CDR1 SGHAT and CDR2 FQNNGV. The V end lost 1 base, the J end lost 11 bases, and 12 bases lay between the germline ends. The CDR3 is 14 residues long.

The CDR3 sequence is CSASDGSSEAFF. Here the CDR3 DNA reads TGCAGTGCTAGTGATGGAAGCTCTGAAGCTTTCTTT. The genes are TRBV20-1 and TRBJ1-1; no clear D. The CDR3 runs 12 residues. Deletions cut 3 bases from V and 6 bases from J, with 11 bases between. Germline CDR1 reads DFQATT; CDR2 reads SNEGSKA (reference sequence).

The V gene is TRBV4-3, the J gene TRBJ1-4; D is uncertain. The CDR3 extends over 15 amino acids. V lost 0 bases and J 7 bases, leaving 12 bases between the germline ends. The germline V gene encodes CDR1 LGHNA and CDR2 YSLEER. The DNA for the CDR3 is TGCGCCAGCAGCCAAGATCTGGGCAGGTTTGAAAAACTGTTTTTT. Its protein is CASSQDLGRFEKLFF.

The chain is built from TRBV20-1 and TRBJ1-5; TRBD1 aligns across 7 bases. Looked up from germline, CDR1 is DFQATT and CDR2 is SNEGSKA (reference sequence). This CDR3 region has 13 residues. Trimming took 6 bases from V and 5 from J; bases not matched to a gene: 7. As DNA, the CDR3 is TGCAGTGCCCCCCCCAGGGGGGATCAGCCCCAGCATTTT. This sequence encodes CSAPPRGDQPQHF.

CDR3 coding DNA: TGCAGTGCTAGAGAGGCTAGCGGGGGGCCAGATACGCAGTATTTT. It is translated as CSAREASGGPDTQYF. The rearrangement links TRBV20-1 to TRBJ2-3; 11 nucleotides agree with TRBD2. The CDR3 has 15 amino acids. J gave up 4 bases and V 0 bases, and 3 bases lay outside the gene matches. Germline CDR1 DFQATT, CDR2 SNEGSKA (reference sequence).

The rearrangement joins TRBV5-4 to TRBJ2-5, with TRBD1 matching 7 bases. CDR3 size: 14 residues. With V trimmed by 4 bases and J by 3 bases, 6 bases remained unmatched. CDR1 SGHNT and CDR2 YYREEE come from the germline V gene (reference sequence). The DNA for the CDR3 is TGTGCCAGCAGCGGGGGACAGCCTAAAGAGACCCAGTACTTC. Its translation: CASSGGQPKETQYF.

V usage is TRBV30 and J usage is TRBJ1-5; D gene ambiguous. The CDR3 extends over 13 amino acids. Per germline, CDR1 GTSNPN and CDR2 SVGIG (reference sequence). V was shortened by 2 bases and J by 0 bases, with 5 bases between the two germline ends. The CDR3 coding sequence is TGTGCCTGGAGTCTAGATAGCAATCAGCCCCAGCATTTT. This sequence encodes CAWSLDSNQPQHF.